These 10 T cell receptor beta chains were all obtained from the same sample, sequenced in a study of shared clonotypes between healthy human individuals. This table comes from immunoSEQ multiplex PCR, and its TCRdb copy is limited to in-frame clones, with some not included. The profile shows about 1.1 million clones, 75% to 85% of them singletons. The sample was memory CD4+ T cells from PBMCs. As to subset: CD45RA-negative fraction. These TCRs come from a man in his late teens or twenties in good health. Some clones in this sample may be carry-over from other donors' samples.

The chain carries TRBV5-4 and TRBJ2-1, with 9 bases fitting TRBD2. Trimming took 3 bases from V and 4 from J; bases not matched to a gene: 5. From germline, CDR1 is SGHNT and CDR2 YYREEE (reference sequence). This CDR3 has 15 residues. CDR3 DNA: TGTGCCAGCAGCTCGTTAGCGGGAGAGTACAATGAGCAGTTCTTC. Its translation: CASSSLAGEYNEQFF.

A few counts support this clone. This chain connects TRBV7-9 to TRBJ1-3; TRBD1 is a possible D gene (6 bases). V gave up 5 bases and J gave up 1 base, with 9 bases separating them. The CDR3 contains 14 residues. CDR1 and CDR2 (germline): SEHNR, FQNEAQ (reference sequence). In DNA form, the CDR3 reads TGTGCCAGCAGCCCAACAGGGTCTGGAAACACCATATATTTT. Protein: CASSPTGSGNTIYF.

The CDR3 sequence: CASSLLDQPQHF. The CDR3 DNA follows: TGTGCCAGCAGTCTGCTTGACCAGCCCCAGCATTTT. The rearrangement uses TRBV6-1 and TRBJ1-5; no reliable D call. Trimming shortened V by 5 bases and J by 7 bases, and 9 bases separated the two germline ends. The CDR3 loop spans 12 amino acids. Germline lookup yields CDR1 MNHNS and CDR2 SASEGT.

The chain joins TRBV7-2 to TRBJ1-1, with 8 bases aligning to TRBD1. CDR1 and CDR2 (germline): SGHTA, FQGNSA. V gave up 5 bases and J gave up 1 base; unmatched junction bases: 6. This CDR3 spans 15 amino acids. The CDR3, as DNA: TGTGCCAGCAGCCTCCAGGGGGCTGGGAACACTGAAGCTTTCTTT. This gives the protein CASSLQGAGNTEAFF.

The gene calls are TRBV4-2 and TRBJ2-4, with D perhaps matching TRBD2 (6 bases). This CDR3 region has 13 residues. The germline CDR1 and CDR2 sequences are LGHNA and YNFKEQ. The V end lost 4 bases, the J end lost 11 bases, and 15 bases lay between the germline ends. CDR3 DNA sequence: TGTGCCAGCAGCCTAGACTCCCGGGAGCTTCAGTACTTC. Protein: CASSLDSRELQYF.

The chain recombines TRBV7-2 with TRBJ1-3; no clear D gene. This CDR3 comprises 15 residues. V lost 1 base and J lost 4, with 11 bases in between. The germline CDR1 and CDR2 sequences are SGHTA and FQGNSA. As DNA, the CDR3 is TGTGCCAGCAGCTTAGATCTTACGGCCGGAAACACCATATATTTT. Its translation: CASSLDLTAGNTIYF.

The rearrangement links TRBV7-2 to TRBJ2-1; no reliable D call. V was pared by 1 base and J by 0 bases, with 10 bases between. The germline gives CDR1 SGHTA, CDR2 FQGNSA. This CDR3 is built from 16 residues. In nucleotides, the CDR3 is TGTGCCAGCAGCTTAGGTGTCTTTAGCTCCTACAATGAGCAGTTCTTC. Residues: CASSLGVFSSYNEQFF.

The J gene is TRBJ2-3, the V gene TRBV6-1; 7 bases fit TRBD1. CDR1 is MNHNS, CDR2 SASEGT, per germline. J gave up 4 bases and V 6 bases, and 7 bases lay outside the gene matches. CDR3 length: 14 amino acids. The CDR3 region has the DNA TGTGCCAGCAGACAGGGGCGAACGTCAGATACGCAGTATTTT. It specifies CASRQGRTSDTQYF.

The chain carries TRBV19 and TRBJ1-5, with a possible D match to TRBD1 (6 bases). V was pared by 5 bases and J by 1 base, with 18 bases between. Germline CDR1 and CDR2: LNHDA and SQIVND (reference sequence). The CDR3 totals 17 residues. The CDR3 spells CASSAAGVLISNQPQHF. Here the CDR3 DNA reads TGTGCCAGTAGTGCGGCAGGGGTTTTGATAAGCAATCAGCCCCAGCATTTT.

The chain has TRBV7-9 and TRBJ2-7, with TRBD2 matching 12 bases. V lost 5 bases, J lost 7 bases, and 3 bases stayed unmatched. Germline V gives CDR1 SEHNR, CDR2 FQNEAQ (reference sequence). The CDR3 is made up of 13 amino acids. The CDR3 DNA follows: TGTGCCAGCAGCGGACTAGCGGGACGGGAGCAGTACTTC. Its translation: CASSGLAGREQYF.